The clone carrying this TCR beta chain was found a few times. Combining a sample-barcoded 5' primer with a J-beta primer mix, a second PCR ran for 7 to 11 cycles. Every cDNA was tagged by a template-switch adaptor with 12 random nucleotides. TCRdb re-called the 5' RACE reads with MiXCR, one entry per CDR3 protein. The sample includes around 400,000 distinct CDR3 sequences, roughly half of them seen just once. The germline V and J ends were trimmed by 0 bases and 3 bases, with 9 bases remaining between them. The CDR3 loop spans 15 amino acids. CDR1 is SGHDN and CDR2 is FVKESK in the germline V gene. The data are from a study of blood T cells in healthy people across ages. Whenever a sample was processed, at least 6 million PBMCs were isolated. The authors extracted at least 6 micrograms of total RNA per sample.

This chain joins TRBV14 and TRBJ2-1, with D maybe TRBD1 (5 bases). Source material: blood. The receptor was isolated from a man aged 55 to 70 in good health. CDR3 nucleotides: TGTGCCAGCAGCCAAGAGGGGCAGTTCTACAATGAGCAGTTCTTC. Amino acid sequence: CASSQEGQFYNEQFF.